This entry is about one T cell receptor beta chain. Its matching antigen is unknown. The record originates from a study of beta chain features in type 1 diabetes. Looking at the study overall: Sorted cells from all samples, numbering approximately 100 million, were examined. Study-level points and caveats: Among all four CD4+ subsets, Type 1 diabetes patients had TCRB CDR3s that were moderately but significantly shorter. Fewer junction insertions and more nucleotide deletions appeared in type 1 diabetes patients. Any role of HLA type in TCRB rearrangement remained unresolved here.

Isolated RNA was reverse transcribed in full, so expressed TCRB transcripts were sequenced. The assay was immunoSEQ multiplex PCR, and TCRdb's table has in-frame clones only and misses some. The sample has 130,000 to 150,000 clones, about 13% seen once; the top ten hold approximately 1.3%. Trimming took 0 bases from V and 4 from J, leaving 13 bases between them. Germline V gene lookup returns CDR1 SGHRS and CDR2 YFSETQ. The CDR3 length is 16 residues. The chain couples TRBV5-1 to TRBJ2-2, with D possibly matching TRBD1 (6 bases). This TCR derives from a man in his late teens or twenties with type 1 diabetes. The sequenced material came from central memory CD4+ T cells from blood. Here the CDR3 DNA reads TGCGCCAGCAGCTTGGTTGCTGGGGGCGGCACCGGGGAGCTGTTTTTT. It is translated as CASSLVAGGGTGELFF. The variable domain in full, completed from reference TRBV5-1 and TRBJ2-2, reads KAGVTQTPRYLIKTRGQQVTLSCSPISGHRSVSWYQQTPGQGLQFLFEYFSETQRNKGNFPGRFSGRQFSNSRSEMNVSTLELGDSALYLCASSLVAGGGTGELFFGEGSRLTVL.